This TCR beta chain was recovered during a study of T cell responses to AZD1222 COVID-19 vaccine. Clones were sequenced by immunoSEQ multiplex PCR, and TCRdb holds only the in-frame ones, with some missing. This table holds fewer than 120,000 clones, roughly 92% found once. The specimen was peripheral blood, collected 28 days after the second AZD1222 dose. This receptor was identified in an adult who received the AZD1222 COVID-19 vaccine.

In nucleotides, the CDR3 is TGTGCCAGCAGTTCCCGCGCACCGGGGTACTCAAGATCTAATGAAAAACTGTTTTTT. It translates to CASSSRAPGYSRSNEKLFF. V and J are TRBV28 and TRBJ1-4; D unclear. There are 19 residues in the CDR3. CDR1 and CDR2 (germline): MDHEN, SYDVKM. Between the trimmed V and J ends, which lost 4 bases and 3 bases, there was a span of 24 bases.